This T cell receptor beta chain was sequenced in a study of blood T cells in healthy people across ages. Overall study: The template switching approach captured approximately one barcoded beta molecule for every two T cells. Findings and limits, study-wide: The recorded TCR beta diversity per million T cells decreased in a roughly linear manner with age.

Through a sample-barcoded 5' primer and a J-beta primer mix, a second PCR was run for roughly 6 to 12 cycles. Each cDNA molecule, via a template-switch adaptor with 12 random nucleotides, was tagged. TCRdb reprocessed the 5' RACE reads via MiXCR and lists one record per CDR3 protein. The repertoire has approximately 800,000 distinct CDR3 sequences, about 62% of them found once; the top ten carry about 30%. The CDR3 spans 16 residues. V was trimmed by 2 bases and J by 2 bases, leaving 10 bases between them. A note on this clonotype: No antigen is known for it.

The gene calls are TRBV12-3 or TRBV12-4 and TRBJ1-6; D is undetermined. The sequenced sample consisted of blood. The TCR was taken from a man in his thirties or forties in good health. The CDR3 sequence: CASSLHGPAYNSPLHF. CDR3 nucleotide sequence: TGTGCCAGCAGTTTACACGGGCCAGCCTATAATTCACCCCTCCACTTT.